The TCR beta chain under discussion was sequenced for a study of blood T cell repertoires in COVID-19. Study in general: PBMCs, B-cell-depleted T cells, or T cells were the source of the cDNA or gDNA that made up the material.

This CDR3 region has 16 residues. The V gene end was trimmed by 7 bases and the J gene end by 0 bases; junction bases not matched to a gene: 6. Germline V CDR1 and CDR2: SNHLY, FYNNEI. Measured with immunoSEQ multiplex PCR; TCRdb has only the in-frame clones, and not every one. The sample holds 450,000 to 500,000 clones, 80% to 90% seen once. The source material was PBMCs or T cells enriched from blood (not recorded which). The TCR was taken from an older woman who had recovered from COVID-19. This sequence joins TRBV2 and TRBJ2-7; 13 bases are shared with TRBD2. The CDR3 sequence is CASIRGLAGLSYEQYF. DNA for the CDR3: TGTGCCAGCATAAGGGGACTAGCGGGGCTCTCCTACGAGCAGTACTTC.